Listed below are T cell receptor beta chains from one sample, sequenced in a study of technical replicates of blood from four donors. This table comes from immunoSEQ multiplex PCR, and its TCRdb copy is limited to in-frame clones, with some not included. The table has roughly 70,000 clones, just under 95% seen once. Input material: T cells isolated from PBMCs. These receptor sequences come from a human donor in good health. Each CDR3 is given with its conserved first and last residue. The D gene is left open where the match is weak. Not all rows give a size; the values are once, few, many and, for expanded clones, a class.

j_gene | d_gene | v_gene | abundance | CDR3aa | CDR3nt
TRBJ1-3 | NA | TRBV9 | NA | CASTPSSGNTIYF | TGTGCCAGCACCCCCAGCTCTGGAAACACCATATATTTT
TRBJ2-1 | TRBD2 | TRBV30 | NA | CAPTQARLAGGPYNEQFF | TGTGCCCCAACCCAAGCCCGACTAGCGGGAGGGCCGTACAATGAGCAGTTCTTC
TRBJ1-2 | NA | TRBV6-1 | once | CASSVRRVGSYGYTF | TGTGCCAGCAGTGTTCGCAGGGTCGGGAGCTATGGCTACACCTTC
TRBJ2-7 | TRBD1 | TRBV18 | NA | CASSPGQGITHEQYF | TGTGCCAGCTCACCTGGACAGGGAATAACCCACGAGCAGTACTTC
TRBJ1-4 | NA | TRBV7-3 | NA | CASSENSGSSNEKLFF | TGTGCCAGCAGCGAAAACTCCGGGTCTTCTAATGAAAAACTGTTTTTT
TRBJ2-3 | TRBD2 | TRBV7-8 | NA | CASSLDHSGGLLDTQYF | TGTGCCAGCAGCTTAGATCATTCGGGAGGGTTGTTAGATACGCAGTATTTT
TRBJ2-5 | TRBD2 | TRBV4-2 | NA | CASSQRLAGETQYF | TGTGCCAGCAGCCAAAGGCTAGCGGGAGAGACCCAGTACTTC
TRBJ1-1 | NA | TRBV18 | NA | CASSPARGNTEAFF | TGTGCCAGCTCACCGGCCAGGGGAAACACTGAAGCTTTCTTT
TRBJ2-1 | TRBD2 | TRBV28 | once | CASRGLAGYNEQFF | TGTGCCAGCAGGGGTCTAGCGGGGTACAATGAGCAGTTCTTC
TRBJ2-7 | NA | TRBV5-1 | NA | CASSLEGGSYEQYF | TGCGCCAGCAGCTTGGAGGGGGGGTCCTACGAGCAGTACTTC
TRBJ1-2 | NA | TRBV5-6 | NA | CASSLGSPRRVYGYTF | TGTGCCAGCAGCTTGGGTTCACCGCGAAGAGTCTATGGCTACACCTTC
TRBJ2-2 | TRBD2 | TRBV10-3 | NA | CAISGSGANTGELFF | TGTGCCATCAGTGGTAGCGGGGCGAACACCGGGGAGCTGTTTTTT
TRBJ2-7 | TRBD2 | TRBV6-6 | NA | CASSYAGDEQYF | TGTGCCAGCAGTTACGCGGGAGACGAGCAGTACTTC
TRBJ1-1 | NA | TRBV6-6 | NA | CASSLGGDRGEAFF | TGTGCCAGCAGTCTCGGGGGGGATAGAGGTGAAGCTTTCTTT
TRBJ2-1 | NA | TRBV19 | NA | CASSIYRERNEQFF | TGTGCCAGTAGTATATACCGGGAGAGAAATGAGCAGTTCTTC
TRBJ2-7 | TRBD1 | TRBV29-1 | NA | CSVGYRDRELVQYF | TGCAGCGTTGGATACCGGGACAGGGAATTAGTGCAGTACTTC
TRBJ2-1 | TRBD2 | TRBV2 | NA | CASNLLAGAPNEQFF | TGTGCCAGCAACCTTCTAGCGGGAGCTCCTAATGAGCAGTTCTTC
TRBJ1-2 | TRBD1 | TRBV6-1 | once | CASMIGTGISGYTF | TGTGCCAGCATGATCGGGACAGGGATAAGCGGCTACACCTTC
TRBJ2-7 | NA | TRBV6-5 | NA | CASSYSTGERVDEQYF | TGTGCCAGCAGTTACTCTACGGGGGAGAGAGTTGACGAGCAGTACTTC
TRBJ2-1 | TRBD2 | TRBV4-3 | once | CASSQDRNGLAGEQFF | TGCGCCAGCAGCCAAGATAGGAATGGACTAGCGGGTGAGCAGTTCTTC
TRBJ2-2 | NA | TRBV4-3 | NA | CASSHTEGGELFF | TGCGCCAGCAGCCACACGGAGGGCGGGGAGCTGTTTTTT
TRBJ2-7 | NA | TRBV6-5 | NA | CASRPTATSYEQYF | TGTGCCAGCAGGCCGACCGCGACATCCTACGAGCAGTACTTC
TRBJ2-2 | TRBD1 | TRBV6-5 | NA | CASSYRDRGTGELFF | TGTGCCAGCAGTTACCGGGACAGGGGCACCGGGGAGCTGTTTTTT
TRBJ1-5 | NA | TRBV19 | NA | CASSAMTGGSNQPQHF | TGTGCCAGTAGTGCAATGACGGGAGGGAGCAATCAGCCCCAGCATTTT
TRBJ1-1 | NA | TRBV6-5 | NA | CASSYEEGPTEAFF | TGTGCCAGCAGTTATGAGGAGGGGCCCACTGAAGCTTTCTTT
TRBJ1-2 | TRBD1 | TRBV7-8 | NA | CASSLRGGVNYGYTF | TGTGCCAGCAGCTTAAGAGGGGGCGTGAACTATGGCTACACCTTC
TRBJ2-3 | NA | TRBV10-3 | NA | CAISFTGVGTDTQYF | TGTGCCATCAGTTTCACGGGAGTCGGCACAGATACGCAGTATTTT
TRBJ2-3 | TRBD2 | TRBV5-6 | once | CASSFSGRAGDTQYF | TGTGCCAGCAGCTTTAGCGGGAGGGCCGGAGATACGCAGTATTTT
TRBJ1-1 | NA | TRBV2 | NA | CASSEPGNTEAFF | TGTGCCAGCAGTGAGCCAGGGAACACTGAAGCTTTCTTT
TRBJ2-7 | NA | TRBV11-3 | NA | CASSREGYEQYF | TGTGCCAGCAGCCGCGAGGGTTACGAGCAGTACTTC
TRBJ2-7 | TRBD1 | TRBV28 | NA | CASIEQGASYEQYF | TGTGCCAGCATTGAACAGGGGGCATCCTACGAGCAGTACTTC